This TCR beta chain was sequenced for a study of neurological immune-mediated disorders. As to time point: longitudinal time-point 3. Healthy control participants comprised blood bank volunteers in Maryland, USA. The germline V gene encodes CDR1 MNHEY and CDR2 SVGAGI. V was clipped by 5 bases and J by 2 bases; unmatched bases: 6. The CDR3 is made up of 14 amino acids. In each sequencing run, over 200 million TCR-beta sequences were generated from 15-18 subjects. Using its own MiXCR run on the 5' RACE reads, TCRdb lists one record per CDR3 protein. The table has approximately 50,000 distinct CDR3 sequences, roughly 8% seen once; the top ten hold roughly 2%.

This receptor was identified in a woman aged 40 to 50 in good health. The chain recombines TRBV6-5 with TRBJ2-7; 7 nucleotides line up with TRBD1. Sequences were obtained from PBMCs. The CDR3 loop is CASSPQGVAYEQYF. The CDR3 DNA sequence: TGTGCCAGCAGTCCCCAGGGGGTTGCCTACGAGCAGTACTTC.